The TCR beta chain under discussion was sequenced for a study of blood T cells in healthy people across ages. Study in general: Template switching recovered approximately one barcoded beta molecule for every two T cells.

With a J-beta primer mix and a sample-barcoded 5' primer, a second PCR ran roughly 6 to 12 cycles. Each cDNA molecule was tagged by a template-switch adaptor with 12 random nucleotides. TCRdb re-called the 5' RACE reads through MiXCR, storing one row per CDR3 protein. The data contain 750,000 or so distinct CDR3 sequences, approximately 25% of them singletons. Another study also made use of these data, one on T cells of mothers and their children. That study reports: Mothers and children who were related shared slightly more overlap than unrelated pairs, but not significantly more.

This TCR derives from a boy aged 5-17 years in good health. Sequenced input: blood.

The CDR3 loop reads CASIRGSGQPSPLHF. CDR3 in DNA: TGTGCCAGCATTAGAGGCTCAGGACAGCCATCACCCCTCCACTTT. The chain uses TRBV6-5 and TRBJ1-6; D is possibly TRBD1 (6 bases). V lost 7 bases and J lost 10, with 20 bases in between. The CDR3 consists of 15 residues. Per germline, CDR1 MNHEY and CDR2 SVGAGI.